This note documents a single T cell receptor beta chain sequence. As yet, its antigen is unknown. V shed 3 bases, J shed 0 bases, and the junction held 5 bases outside the gene matches. Germline loops: CDR1 ENHRY, CDR2 SYGVKD. The CDR3 is 16 amino acids. The data are from a study of lymphopenia after photon versus proton radiotherapy. Findings and caveats of the study: Post-nadir diversity loss with photons came from oligoclonal expansion, particularly CD8+ Temra cells. Proton therapy kept repertoires fairly stable, unlike photons, which gained effector/memory cells. Only patients who died were analyzed for survival; proton advantage is unproven. Post-nadir TCR diversity decline inversely tracked overall survival among those who died.

Generated by immunoSEQ multiplex PCR, the TCRdb table keeps only in-frame clones and is missing some. Of tens of thousands of clones in the sample, 65% to 85% were seen once. V usage is TRBV10-3 and J usage is TRBJ1-3, with 7 bases fitting TRBD1. This TCR was recovered from a man in his fifties with gastric cancer. Sample: peripheral blood, taken from a patient treated with photon-based radiotherapy. The CDR3 here is CAISDPGTVSGNTIYF. The CDR3 DNA is TGTGCCATCAGTGACCCTGGGACAGTCTCTGGAAACACCATATATTTT.